This is a list of T cell receptor beta chains from one sample in a study of shared clonotypes between healthy human individuals. The table came from immunoSEQ multiplex PCR; TCRdb's copy has only in-frame clones and leaves some out. The table records hundreds of thousands of clones, 79% of them present only once. The material sequenced was PBMCs. The receptors here all came from a woman aged 40 to 50 in good health. Some clones in this sample may be carry-over from other donors' samples. Both conserved end residues are trimmed from each CDR3. Fields, in order: D gene, J gene, V gene, CDR3 protein. D genes are given only for firm matches.

- TRBJ1-1 TRBV15 ATSRDVGGNTEAF
TRBD2 TRBJ2-5 TRBV28 ASSLPPGLAALWGGQETQY
TRBD1 TRBJ1-2 TRBV27 ASRSGTDYGYT
- TRBJ2-6 TRBV11-2 ASSLTLPGSGANVLT
TRBD2 TRBJ2-1 TRBV30 AWSRLAGVDEQF
- TRBJ2-1 TRBV30 AWSALLPGNEQF
TRBD1 - TRBV5-1 ASSRDSAYEQY
- TRBJ2-3 TRBV5-1 ASSLGQGSDTQY
TRBD2 TRBJ2-7 TRBV7-9 ASSSLLGTSGDSYEQY
- TRBJ1-2 TRBV30 AWSAGSATT
TRBD1 TRBJ2-5 TRBV7-8 ASLRTPGQGSRETQY
TRBD1 TRBJ2-1 TRBV18 ASSPGTGDHNEQF
- TRBJ2-2 TRBV5-1 ASSLDRPNTGELF
- TRBJ1-2 TRBV5-5 ASSVRENPYT
TRBD2 TRBJ2-3 TRBV30 AWSRGLAGDTQY
- TRBJ1-1 TRBV28 ASSRGGRSEAF
TRBD2 TRBJ2-7 TRBV28 ASRLAGLYEQY
TRBD2 TRBJ2-1 TRBV9 ASSATSGGYNEQF
- TRBJ2-7 TRBV9 ASSVGGFGYEQY
- TRBJ2-7 TRBV5-1 ASSLVSGGGYEQY
- TRBJ1-1 TRBV27 ASSMNGQNTEAF
TRBD2 TRBJ2-5 TRBV27 ASRGSSGSFRETQY
TRBD1 TRBJ2-1 TRBV28 AIVTGTGSYNEQF